This T cell receptor (beta chain) was sequenced for a study of blood T cell repertoires in COVID-19 (dated by TCRdb to the early 2020s). In terms of the full investigation: Collaborator samples came from the United States, Italy and Spain and covered acute and convalescent phases of COVID-19. The material from the prospective study consisted of cDNA or gDNA derived from T cells, B-cell-depleted T cells, or PBMCs. Deeply sampled blood TCRbeta repertoires from subjects exposed to, actively infected with, or recovered from COVID-19 were included in the dataset. The repertoires were released in a freely available public database intended as a resource for research on the immune response to SARS-CoV-2. Samples came from the ongoing ImmuneRACE study (first 160 participants) plus 1,254 subjects from 6 global collaborators. A de-identified subject ID, COVID-19 status, age in years and sex were almost always included in the sample metadata. Where available, HLA class I and class II types were taken from metadata supplied by the sample provider and were not determined by assay-based typing. What the research found in general, with its limitations: How much clinical and demographic metadata was included differed by source and by participant, and the metadata was provided uncurated.

Enrolling through a virtual design, the prospective study's participants ranged in age from roughly 18 to 89 years and lived across approximately 25 United States geographic areas. In the prospective study, participants were assigned to cohorts based on the clinical history participants reported in a screening survey and a study questionnaire. ImmuneRACE Cohort 3 recovered participants were defined by two consecutive negative NP/OP PCR tests, healthcare professional clearance, or symptom resolution. Each participant in the prospective study had whole blood, serum and a nasopharyngeal or oropharyngeal swab collected by mobile phlebotomists. Prospective study participants could optionally give additional blood draws and questionnaires over an approximately two-month period. Before DNA extraction, blood samples from the prospective study were shipped at room temperature or frozen. For this clone: Its antigen remains undetermined. No much larger clone exists at a distance of one base, and base qualities are not known.

The immunoSEQ Assay, a bias-controlled multiplex PCR, was used to amplify TCRbeta CDR3 regions from genomic DNA. The paper's data handling went like this. The number of nucleated cells in each sample was estimated by amplification of reference gene primers within the assay. To quantify the absolute abundance of each unique TCRbeta CDR3 rearrangement, sequence reads were collapsed and filtered. For each sample, productive Simpson clonality was calculated by taking the square root of Simpson's diversity index across productive rearrangements. The immuneACCESS repertoire file appears here via TCRdb, limited to in-frame rearrangements. These files lack a portion of the clones; in checked studies, under half of the deficit traces to unresolved V genes, and the cause of the others is not known. The V and J calls and the clone size are those of that table, but D and trimming were determined from the DNA. This sample lists around 160,000 clones; 65% to 85% were detected once. The ten top clones hold around 6% of the sample.

The sequenced sample consisted of PBMCs or T cells enriched from blood (not recorded which). This receptor was taken from a man aged 35 to 55 who had recovered from COVID-19.

In nucleotides, the sequence is TGTGCCAGCAGCTTGGCATATGGGAGCTCACCCCTCCACTTT. This gives the protein CASSLAYGSSPLHF. The rearrangement joined TRBV5-6 to TRBJ1-6; no D gene call is confident. The CDR3 goes from the cysteine to the phenylalanine over 14 residues. CDR3 DNA only is kept here, 42 bases in frame from base 1. Cut back by 0 bases and 10 bases, the V and J ends lie 11 bases apart. CDR1 and CDR2 were assigned from the germline V gene as SGHDT and YYEEEE.